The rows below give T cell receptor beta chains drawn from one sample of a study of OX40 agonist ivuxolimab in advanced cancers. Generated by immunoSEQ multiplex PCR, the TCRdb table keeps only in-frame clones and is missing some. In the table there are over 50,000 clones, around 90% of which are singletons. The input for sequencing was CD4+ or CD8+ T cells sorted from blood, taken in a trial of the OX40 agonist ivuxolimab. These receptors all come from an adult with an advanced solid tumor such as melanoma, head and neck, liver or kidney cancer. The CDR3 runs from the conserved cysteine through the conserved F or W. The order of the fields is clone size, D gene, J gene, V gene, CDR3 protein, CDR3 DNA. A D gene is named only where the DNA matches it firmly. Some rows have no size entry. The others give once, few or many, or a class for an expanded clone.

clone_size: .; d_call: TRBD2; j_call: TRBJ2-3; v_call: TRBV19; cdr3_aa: CASSIGGGRPSTDTQYF; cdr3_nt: TGTGCCAGTAGTATAGGAGGCGGGAGACCTAGCACAGATACGCAGTATTTT
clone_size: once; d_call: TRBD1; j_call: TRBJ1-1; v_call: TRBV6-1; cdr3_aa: CASPKRDRGEAFF; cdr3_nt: TGTGCCAGTCCGAAGAGGGACAGGGGTGAAGCTTTCTTT
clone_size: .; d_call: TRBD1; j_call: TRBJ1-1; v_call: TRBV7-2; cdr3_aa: CASSLDQGGTEAFF; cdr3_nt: TGTGCCAGCAGCTTAGATCAGGGGGGCACTGAAGCTTTCTTT
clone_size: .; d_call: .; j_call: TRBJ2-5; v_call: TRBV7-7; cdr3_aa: CASSLRGAQETQYF; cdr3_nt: TGTGCTAGCAGCTTAAGGGGGGCCCAAGAGACCCAGTACTTC
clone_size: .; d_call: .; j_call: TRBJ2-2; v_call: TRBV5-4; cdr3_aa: CASSLQQGNTGELFF; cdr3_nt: TGTGCCAGCAGCTTGCAGCAGGGAAACACCGGGGAGCTGTTTTTT
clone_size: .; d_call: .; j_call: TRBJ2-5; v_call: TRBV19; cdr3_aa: CASSVGNPETQYF; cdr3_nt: TGTGCCAGTAGTGTGGGGAACCCAGAGACCCAGTACTTC
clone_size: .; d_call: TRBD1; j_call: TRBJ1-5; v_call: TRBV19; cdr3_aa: CASHDIGTGFGQPQHF; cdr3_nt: TGTGCCAGCCATGACATTGGGACAGGGTTCGGACAGCCCCAGCATTTT
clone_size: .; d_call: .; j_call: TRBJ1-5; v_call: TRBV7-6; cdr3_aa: CASSPLGGSQHF; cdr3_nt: TGTGCCAGCAGCCCCCTGGGGGGGTCCCAGCATTTT
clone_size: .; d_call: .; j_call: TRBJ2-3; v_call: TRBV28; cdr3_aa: CASTLGAKGRTDTQYF; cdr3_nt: TGTGCCAGCACCCTGGGGGCTAAGGGCCGCACAGATACGCAGTATTTT
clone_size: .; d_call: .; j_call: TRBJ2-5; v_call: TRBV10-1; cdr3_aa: CASSPSNVKTAAAQYF; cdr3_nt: TGCGCCAGCAGCCCCTCTAATGTGAAAACCGCTGCGGCCCAGTACTTC
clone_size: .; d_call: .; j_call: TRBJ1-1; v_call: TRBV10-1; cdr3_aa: CASSDRSGASTEAFF; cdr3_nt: TGCGCCAGCAGTGATAGGTCTGGGGCGAGCACTGAAGCTTTCTTT
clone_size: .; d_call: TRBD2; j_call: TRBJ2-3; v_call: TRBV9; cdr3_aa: CANSGTAIADTQYF; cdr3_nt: TGTGCCAACAGCGGGACGGCGATCGCAGATACGCAGTATTTT
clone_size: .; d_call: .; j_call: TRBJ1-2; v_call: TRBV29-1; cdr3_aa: CSVEPVWGGGYTF; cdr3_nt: TGCAGCGTTGAGCCGGTCTGGGGCGGCGGCTACACCTTC
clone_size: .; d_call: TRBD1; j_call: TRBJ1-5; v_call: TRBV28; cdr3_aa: CASSPGQAISNQPQHF; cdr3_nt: TGTGCCAGCAGTCCCGGACAGGCAATATCCAATCAGCCCCAGCATTTT
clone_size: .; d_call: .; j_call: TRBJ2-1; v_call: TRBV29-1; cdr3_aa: CSSGRDSYNEQFF; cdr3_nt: TGCAGCTCGGGCCGGGATTCCTACAATGAGCAGTTCTTC
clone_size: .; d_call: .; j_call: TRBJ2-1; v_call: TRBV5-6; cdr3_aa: CASSDDVNEQFF; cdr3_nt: TGTGCCAGCTCGGATGACGTCAATGAGCAGTTCTTC
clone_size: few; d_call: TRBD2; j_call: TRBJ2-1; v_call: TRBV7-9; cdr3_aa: CASSFSGGAVDEQFF; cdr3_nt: TGTGCCAGCAGCTTTAGCGGGGGGGCGGTTGATGAGCAGTTCTTC
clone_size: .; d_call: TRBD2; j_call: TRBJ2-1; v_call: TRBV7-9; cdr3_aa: CASSLPAGGLDNEQFF; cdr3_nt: TGTGCCAGCAGCCTCCCAGCGGGAGGGCTGGACAATGAGCAGTTCTTC
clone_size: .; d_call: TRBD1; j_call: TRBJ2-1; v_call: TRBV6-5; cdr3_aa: CASRRGTGVTNEQFF; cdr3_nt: TGTGCCAGCAGAAGGGGGACAGGGGTTACTAATGAGCAGTTCTTC
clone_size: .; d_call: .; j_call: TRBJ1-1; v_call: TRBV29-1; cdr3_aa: CSVVVYTEAFF; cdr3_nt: TGCAGCGTTGTGGTTTACACTGAAGCTTTCTTT
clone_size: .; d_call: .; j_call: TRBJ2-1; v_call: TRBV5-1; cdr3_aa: CASSLLVANNYNEQFF; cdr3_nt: TGCGCCAGCAGCTTGTTAGTAGCGAACAATTACAATGAGCAGTTCTTC
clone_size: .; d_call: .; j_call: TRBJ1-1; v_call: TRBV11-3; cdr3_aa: CASSLRGTNTEAFF; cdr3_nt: TGTGCCAGCAGCTTACGGGGGACGAACACTGAAGCTTTCTTT
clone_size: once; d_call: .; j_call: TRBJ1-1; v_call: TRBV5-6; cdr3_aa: CASSFAGGGDTEAFF; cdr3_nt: TGTGCCAGCAGCTTCGCGGGAGGGGGTGACACTGAAGCTTTCTTT
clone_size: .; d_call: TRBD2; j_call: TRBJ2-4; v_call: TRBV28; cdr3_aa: CASSFSPSGARVNIQYF; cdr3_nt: TGTGCCAGCAGTTTCAGTCCTAGCGGGGCGAGGGTAAACATTCAGTACTTC
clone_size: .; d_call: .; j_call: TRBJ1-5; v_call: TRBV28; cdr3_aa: CASSFLAGTHVSNQPQHF; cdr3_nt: TGTGCCAGCAGTTTCTTGGCGGGGACACACGTTAGCAATCAGCCCCAGCATTTT
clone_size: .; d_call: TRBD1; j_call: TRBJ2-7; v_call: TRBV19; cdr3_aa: CASSRYTGESYEQYF; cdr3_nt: TGTGCCAGTAGTCGGTACACAGGGGAATCCTACGAGCAGTACTTC
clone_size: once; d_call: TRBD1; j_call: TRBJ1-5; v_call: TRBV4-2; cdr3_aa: CASSQKTGDSNQPQHF; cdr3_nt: TGTGCCAGCAGCCAAAAAACAGGGGATAGCAATCAGCCCCAGCATTTT
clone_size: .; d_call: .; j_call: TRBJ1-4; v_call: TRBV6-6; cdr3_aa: CASSYGQYNEKLFF; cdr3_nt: TGTGCCAGCAGTTACGGACAGTATAATGAAAAACTGTTTTTT
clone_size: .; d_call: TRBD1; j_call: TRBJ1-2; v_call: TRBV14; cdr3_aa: CASSLEPKKGLVRDRVIYGYTF; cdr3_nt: TGTGCCAGCAGCCTAGAGCCCAAGAAAGGCTTGGTTAGGGACAGGGTAATCTATGGCTACACCTTC
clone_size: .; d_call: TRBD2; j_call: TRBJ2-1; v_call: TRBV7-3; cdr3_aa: CASSLNPAGGEEQFF; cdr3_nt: TGTGCCAGCAGCTTAAACCCAGCGGGAGGAGAAGAGCAGTTCTTC
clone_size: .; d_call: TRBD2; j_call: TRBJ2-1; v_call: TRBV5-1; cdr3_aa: CASSSLAEAYNEQFF; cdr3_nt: TGCGCCAGCAGCTCCCTAGCGGAAGCTTACAATGAGCAGTTCTTC
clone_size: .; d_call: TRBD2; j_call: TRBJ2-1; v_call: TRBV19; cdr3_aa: CASSMLGGGNEQFF; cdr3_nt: TGTGCCAGTAGTATGCTCGGGGGAGGGAATGAGCAGTTCTTC
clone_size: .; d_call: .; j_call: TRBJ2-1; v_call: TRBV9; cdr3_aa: CASSPQAGDEQFF; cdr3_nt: TGTGCCAGCAGCCCCCAGGCCGGGGATGAGCAGTTCTTC
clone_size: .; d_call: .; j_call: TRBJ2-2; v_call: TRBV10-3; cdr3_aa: CAITRGYTGELFF; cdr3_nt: TGTGCCATTACCCGGGGATATACCGGGGAGCTGTTTTTT
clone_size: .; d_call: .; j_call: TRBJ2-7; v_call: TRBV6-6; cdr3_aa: CASSAQVGPYEQYF; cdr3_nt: TGTGCCAGCAGCGCCCAGGTGGGGCCCTACGAGCAGTACTTC
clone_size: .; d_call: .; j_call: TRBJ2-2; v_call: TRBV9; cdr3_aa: CASSVGGIDTGELFF; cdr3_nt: TGTGCCAGCAGCGTGGGCGGGATCGACACCGGGGAGCTGTTTTTT
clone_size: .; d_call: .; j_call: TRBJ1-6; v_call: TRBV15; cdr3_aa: CATSPNGDRARSPLHF; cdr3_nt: TGTGCCACCAGTCCCAACGGGGACCGCGCTCGTTCACCCCTCCACTTT
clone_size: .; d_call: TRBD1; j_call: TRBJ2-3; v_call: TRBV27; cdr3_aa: CASTPPGGRTDTQYF; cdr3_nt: TGTGCCAGCACCCCCCCAGGGGGCCGCACAGATACGCAGTATTTT
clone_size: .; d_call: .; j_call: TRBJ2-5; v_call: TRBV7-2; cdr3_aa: CASSSTRHETQYF; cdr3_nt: TGTGCCAGCAGCTCGACACGGCACGAGACCCAGTACTTC
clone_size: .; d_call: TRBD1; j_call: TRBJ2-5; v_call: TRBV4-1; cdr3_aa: CASSQVGQVPETQYF; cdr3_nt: TGCGCCAGCAGCCAGGTGGGACAGGTTCCAGAGACCCAGTACTTC
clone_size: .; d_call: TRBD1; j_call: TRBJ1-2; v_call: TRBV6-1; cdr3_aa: CASSEFVQGISMGGGYTF; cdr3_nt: TGTGCCAGCAGTGAATTCGTACAGGGGATTTCGATGGGAGGCGGCTACACCTTC
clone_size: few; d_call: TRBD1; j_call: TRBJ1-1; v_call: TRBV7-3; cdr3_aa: CASSLGQGNTEAFF; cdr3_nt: TGTGCCAGCAGCTTAGGACAGGGGAACACTGAAGCTTTCTTT